This T cell receptor beta chain was identified in a study of T cell repertoires in cytomegalovirus infection. Regarding the study as a whole: Carriage of CMV together with the relevant HLA was identifiable through cumulative public TCR beta family frequency.

Per germline, CDR1 SGHTA and CDR2 FQGNSA. The CDR3 loop spans 12 amino acids. V was trimmed by 5 bases and J by 6 bases, leaving 9 bases between them. This clonotype was observed a single time. Its matching antigen is unknown. This may come from a read error, since a much larger clone is one base off. TCRdb passed the reads through MiXCR, listing each CDR3 protein once. Among 450,000 to 650,000 distinct CDR3 sequences listed, 40% were seen once. The sequence came from a human donor in good health (CMV status not recorded). Some clones in this sample may be carry-over from other donors' samples. J is TRBJ2-3 and V is TRBV7-2; D gene unclear. The input for sequencing was cultured PBMCs, taken from culture after CMV antigen stimulation. The CDR3 DNA follows: TGTGCCAGCAGCGGTAGCTTGGATACGCAGTATTTT. It encodes CASSGSLDTQYF.